The 2 T cell receptor beta chains below all came from one sample that was sequenced in a study of blood T cells in healthy people across ages. Primed by a sample-barcoded 5' primer and a J-beta primer mix, a second PCR proceeded for about 6 to 12 cycles. In TCRdb, the 5' RACE reads were re-called with MiXCR into one record per CDR3 protein. Seen here are approximately 800,000 distinct CDR3 sequences, approximately 53% observed once, and the top ten hold approximately 40%. The source material was blood. The receptors derive from a man aged 80 or over in good health.

This chain connects TRBV18 to TRBJ1-2, with a tentative D call TRBD1 (5 bases). From germline, CDR1 is KGHSH and CDR2 LQKENI. This CDR3 is 15 amino acids long. V lost 5 bases and J 5 bases, leaving 18 bases between the germline ends. The DNA for the CDR3 is TGTGCCAGCTCAAACCGGGACCCACATAGGTATGGCTACACCTTC. This translates into CASSNRDPHRYGYTF.

The chain carries TRBV6-2 or TRBV6-3 and TRBJ2-5; 12 bases fit TRBD2. Germline CDR1 reads MNHEY; CDR2 reads SVGEGT. The length of the CDR3 is 16 residues. J was trimmed by 11 bases and V by 2 bases; bases with no gene match: 12. The DNA of the CDR3 is TGTGCCAGCAGTTACGTGACTAGCGGGAGTAGCAATGAGCAGTACTTC. This translates into CASSYVTSGSSNEQYF.